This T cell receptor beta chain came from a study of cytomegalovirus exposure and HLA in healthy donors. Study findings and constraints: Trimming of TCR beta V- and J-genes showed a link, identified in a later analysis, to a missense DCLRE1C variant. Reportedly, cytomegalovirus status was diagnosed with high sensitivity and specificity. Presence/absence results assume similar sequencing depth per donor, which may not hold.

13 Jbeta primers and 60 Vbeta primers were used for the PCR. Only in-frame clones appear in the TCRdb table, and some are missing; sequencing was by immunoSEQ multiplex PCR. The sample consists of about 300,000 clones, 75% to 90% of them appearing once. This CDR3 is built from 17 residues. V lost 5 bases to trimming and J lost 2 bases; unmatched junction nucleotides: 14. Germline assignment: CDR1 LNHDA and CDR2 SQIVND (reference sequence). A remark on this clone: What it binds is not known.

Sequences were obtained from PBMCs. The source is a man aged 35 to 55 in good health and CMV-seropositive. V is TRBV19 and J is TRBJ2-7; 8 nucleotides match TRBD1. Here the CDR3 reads CASSHYPDRVVPYEQYF. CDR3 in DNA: TGTGCCAGTAGTCATTACCCGGACAGGGTAGTGCCCTACGAGCAGTACTTC.